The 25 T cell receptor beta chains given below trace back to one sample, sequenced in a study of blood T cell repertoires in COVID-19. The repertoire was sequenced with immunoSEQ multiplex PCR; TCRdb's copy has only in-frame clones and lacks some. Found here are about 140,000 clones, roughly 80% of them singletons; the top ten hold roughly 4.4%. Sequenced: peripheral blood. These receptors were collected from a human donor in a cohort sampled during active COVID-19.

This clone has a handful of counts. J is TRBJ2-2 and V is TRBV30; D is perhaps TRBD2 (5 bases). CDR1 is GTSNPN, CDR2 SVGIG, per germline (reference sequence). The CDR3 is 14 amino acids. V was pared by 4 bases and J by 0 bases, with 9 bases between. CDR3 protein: CAWTRVSNTGELFF. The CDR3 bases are TGTGCCTGGACGCGGGTATCGAACACCGGGGAGCTGTTTTTT.

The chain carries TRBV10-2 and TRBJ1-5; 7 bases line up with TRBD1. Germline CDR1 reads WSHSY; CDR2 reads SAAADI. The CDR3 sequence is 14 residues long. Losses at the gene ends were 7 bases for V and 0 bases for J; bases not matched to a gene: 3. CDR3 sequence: CASTDRDSNQPQHF. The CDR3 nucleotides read TGCGCCAGCACCGACAGGGATAGCAATCAGCCCCAGCATTTT.

The CDR3 protein is CASSPGTGHGEQYF. DNA of the CDR3: TGTGCCAGCAGCCCCGGGACAGGTCATGGCGAGCAGTACTTC. The gene calls are TRBV3-1 (or the pseudogene TRBV3-2) and TRBJ2-7, with TRBD1 matching 8 bases. Germline CDR1 and CDR2: LGHDT and YNNKEL (reference sequence). CDR3 length: 14 residues. V was pared by 4 bases and J by 6 bases, with 8 bases of the junction left unmatched.

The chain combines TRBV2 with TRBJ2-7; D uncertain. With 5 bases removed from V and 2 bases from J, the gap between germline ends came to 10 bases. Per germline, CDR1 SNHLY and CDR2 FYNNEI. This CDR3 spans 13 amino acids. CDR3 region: CASSSGLAYEQYV. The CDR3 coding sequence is TGTGCCAGCAGTTCGGGTTTGGCCTACGAGCAGTACGTC.

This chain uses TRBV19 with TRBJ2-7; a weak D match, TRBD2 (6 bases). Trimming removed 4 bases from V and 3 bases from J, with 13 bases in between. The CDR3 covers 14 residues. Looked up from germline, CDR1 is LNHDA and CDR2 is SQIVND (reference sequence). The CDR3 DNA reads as TGTGCCAGTAGTACGGTAGCGGCTTACTACGAGCAGTACTTC. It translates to CASSTVAAYYEQYF.

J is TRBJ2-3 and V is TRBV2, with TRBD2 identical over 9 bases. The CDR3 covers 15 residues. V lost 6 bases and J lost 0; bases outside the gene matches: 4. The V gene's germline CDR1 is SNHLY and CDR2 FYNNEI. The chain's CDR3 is CASSVAGESTDTQYF. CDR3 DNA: TGTGCCAGCAGCGTAGCGGGGGAAAGCACAGATACGCAGTATTTT. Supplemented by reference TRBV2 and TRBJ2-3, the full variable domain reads EPEVTQTPSHQVTQMGQEVILRCVPISNHLYFYWYRQILGQKVEFLVSFYNNEISEKSEIFDDQFSVERPDGSNFTLKIRSTKLEDSAMYFCASSVAGESTDTQYFGPGTRLTVL.

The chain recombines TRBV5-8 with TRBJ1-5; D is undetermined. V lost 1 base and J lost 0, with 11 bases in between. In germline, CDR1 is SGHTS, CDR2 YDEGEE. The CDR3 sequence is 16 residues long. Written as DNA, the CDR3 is TGTGCCAGCAGCTTGATCCTCACTCATAGCAATCAGCCCCAGCATTTT. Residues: CASSLILTHSNQPQHF.

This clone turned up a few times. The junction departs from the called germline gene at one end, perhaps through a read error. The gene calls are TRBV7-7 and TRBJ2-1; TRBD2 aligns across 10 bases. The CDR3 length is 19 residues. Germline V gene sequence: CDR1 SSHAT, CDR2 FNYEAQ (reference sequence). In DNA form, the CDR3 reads TGTGCTAGCAGCTTAGTACCAGTATCTAGCGGGAGAGACTACAATGAGCAGTTCTTC. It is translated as CASSLVPVSSGRDYNEQFF.

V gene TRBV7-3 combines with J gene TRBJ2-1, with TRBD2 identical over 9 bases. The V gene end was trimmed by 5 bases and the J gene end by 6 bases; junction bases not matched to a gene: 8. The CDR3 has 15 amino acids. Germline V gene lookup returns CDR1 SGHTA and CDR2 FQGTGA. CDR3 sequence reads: CASSRSSGDLNEQFF. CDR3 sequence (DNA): TGTGCCAGCAGCCGCTCTAGCGGGGACCTCAATGAGCAGTTCTTC.

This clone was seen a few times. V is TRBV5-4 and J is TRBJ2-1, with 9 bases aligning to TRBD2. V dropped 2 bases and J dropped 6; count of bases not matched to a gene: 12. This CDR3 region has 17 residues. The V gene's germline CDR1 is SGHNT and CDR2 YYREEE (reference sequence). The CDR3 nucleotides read TGTGCCAGCAGCTTCGGCGTCGGCGGGGGGGCGGCCAATGAGCAGTTCTTC. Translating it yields CASSFGVGGGAANEQFF. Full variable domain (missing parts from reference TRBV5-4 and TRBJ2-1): ETGVTQSPTHLIKTRGQQVTLRCSSQSGHNTVSWYQQALGQGPQFIFQYYREEENGRGNFPPRFSGLQFPNYSSELNVNALELDDSALYLCASSFGVGGGAANEQFFGPGTRLTVL.

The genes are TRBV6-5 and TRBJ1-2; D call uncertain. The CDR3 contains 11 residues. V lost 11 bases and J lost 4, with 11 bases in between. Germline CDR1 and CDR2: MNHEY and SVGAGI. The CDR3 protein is CASGGLYGYTF. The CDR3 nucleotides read TGTGCCTCCGGAGGGCTCTATGGCTACACCTTC.

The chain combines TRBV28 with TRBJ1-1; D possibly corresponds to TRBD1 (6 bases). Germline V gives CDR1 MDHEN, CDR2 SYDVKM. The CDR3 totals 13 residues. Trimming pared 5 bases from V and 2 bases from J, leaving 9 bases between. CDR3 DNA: TGTGCCAGCAGTAACAGGGTTAACACTGAAGCTTTCTTT. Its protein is CASSNRVNTEAFF.

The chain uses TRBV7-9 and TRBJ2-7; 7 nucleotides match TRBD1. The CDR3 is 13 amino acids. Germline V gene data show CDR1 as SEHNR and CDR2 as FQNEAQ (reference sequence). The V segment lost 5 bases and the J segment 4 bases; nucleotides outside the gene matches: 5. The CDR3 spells CASSLGQQYEQYV. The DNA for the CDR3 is TGTGCCAGCAGCCTGGGACAGCAATACGAGCAGTACGTC.

The CDR3 DNA reads as TGTGCCAGCAGCCTAGCGGTCCAAGAGACCCAGTACTTC. It yields the protein CASSLAVQETQYF. The rearrangement joins TRBV11-3 to TRBJ2-5; 7 bases line up with TRBD2. Germline loops: CDR1 SGHNT, CDR2 YENEEA. Trimming removed 5 bases from V and 1 base from J; junction bases left unmatched: 1. This CDR3 comprises 13 residues.

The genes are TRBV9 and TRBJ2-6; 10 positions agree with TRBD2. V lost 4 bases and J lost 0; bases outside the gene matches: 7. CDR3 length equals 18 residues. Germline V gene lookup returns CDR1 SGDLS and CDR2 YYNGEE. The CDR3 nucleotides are TGTGCCAGCAGCCCCCTAGCGGGGGAAACCTCTGGGGCCAACGTCCTGACTTTC. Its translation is CASSPLAGETSGANVLTF.

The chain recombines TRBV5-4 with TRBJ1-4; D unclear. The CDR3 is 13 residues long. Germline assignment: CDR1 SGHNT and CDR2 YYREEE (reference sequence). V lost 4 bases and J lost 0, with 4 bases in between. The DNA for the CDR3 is TGTGCCAGCAGCCAAACAACTAATGAAAAACTGTTTTTT. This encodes CASSQTTNEKLFF.

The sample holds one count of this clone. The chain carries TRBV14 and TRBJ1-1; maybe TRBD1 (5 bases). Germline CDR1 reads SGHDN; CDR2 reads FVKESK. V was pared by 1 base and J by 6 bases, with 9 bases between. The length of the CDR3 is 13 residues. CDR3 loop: CASSQVEGAEAFF. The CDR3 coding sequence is TGTGCCAGCAGCCAAGTAGAAGGGGCTGAAGCTTTCTTT.

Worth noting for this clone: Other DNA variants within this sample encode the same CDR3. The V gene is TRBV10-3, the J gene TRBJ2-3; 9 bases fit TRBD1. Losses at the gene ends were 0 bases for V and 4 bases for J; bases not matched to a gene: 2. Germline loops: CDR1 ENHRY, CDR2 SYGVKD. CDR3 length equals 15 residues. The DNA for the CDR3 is TGTGCCATCAGTGAGTCCACAGGGGGCGCAGATACGCAGTATTTT. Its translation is CAISESTGGADTQYF.

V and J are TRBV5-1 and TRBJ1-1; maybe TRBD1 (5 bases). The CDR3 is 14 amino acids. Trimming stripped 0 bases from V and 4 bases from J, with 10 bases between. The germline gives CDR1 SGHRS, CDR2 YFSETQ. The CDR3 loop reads CASSLEWGGTEAFF. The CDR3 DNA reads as TGCGCCAGCAGCTTGGAGTGGGGGGGCACTGAAGCTTTCTTT.

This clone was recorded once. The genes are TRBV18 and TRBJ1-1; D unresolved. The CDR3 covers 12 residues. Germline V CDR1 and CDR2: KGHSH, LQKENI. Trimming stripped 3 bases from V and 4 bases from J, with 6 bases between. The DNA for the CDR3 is TGTGCCAGCTCACCTTCTACCACTGAAGCTTTCTTT. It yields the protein CASSPSTTEAFF.

The CDR3 DNA is TGTGCCATCAGTGGGGACAGGGGGTCGGGGGAGCAGTACTTC. As protein: CAISGDRGSGEQYF. This chain uses TRBV10-3 with TRBJ2-7; 11 positions agree with TRBD1. The CDR3 is made up of 14 amino acids. Trimming took 4 bases from V and 7 from J; bases not matched to a gene: 6. CDR1 and CDR2 (germline): ENHRY, SYGVKD.

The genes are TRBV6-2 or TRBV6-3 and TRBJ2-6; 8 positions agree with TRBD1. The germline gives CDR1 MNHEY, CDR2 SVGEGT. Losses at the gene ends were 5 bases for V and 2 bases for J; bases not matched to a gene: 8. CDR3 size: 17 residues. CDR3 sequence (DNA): TGTGCCAGCAGTGCCGGACAGGGTGACCCTGGGGCCAACGTCCTGACTTTC. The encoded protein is CASSAGQGDPGANVLTF.

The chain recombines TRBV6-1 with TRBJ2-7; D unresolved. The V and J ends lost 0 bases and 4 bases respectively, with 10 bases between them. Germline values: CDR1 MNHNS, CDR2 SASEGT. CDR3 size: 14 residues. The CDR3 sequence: CASSEAGRPYEQYV. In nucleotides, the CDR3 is TGTGCCAGCAGTGAAGCAGGCAGGCCGTACGAGCAGTACGTC.

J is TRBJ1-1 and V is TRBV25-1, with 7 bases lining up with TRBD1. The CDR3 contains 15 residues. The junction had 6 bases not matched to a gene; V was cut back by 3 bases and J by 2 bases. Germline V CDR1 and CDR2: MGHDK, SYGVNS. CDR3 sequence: CASSDFTGENTEAFF. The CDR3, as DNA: TGTGCCAGCAGTGATTTTACAGGGGAAAACACTGAAGCTTTCTTT. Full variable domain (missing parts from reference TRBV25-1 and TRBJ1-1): EADIYQTPRYLVIGTGKKITLECSQTMGHDKMYWYQQDPGMELHLIHYSYGVNSTEKGDLSSESTVSRIRTEHFPLTLESARPSHTSQYLCASSDFTGENTEAFFGQGTRLTVV.

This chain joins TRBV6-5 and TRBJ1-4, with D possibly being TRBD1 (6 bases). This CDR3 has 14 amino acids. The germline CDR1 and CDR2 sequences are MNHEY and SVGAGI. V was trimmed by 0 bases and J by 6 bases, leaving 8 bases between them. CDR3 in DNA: TGTGCCAGCAGTTACTCTGCAGGGGATGAAAAACTGTTTTTT. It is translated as CASSYSAGDEKLFF.